A single sample gave rise to the 27 T cell receptor beta chains below, sequenced in a study of cytomegalovirus exposure and HLA in healthy donors. PCR was performed using 60 Vbeta and 13 Jbeta primers. Profiled with immunoSEQ multiplex PCR; TCRdb holds only in-frame clones, not every one. Among 140,000 to 150,000 clones listed, roughly 74% were seen once. The sequencing sample was made of PBMCs. Receptor source: a young woman in good health and CMV-seropositive.

V gene TRBV18 combines with J gene TRBJ1-1, with no clear D. Trimming stripped 3 bases from V and 0 bases from J, with 8 bases between. The CDR3 is 14 amino acids. CDR1 and CDR2 (germline): KGHSH, LQKENI. CDR3 region: CASSPDSMNTEAFF. In nucleotides, the CDR3 is TGTGCCAGCTCACCCGATTCTATGAACACTGAAGCTTTCTTT.

V and J are TRBV30 and TRBJ1-1; no clear D gene. There are 13 residues in the CDR3. Trimming stripped 3 bases from V and 1 base from J, with 9 bases between. CDR1 is GTSNPN and CDR2 is SVGIG in the germline V gene (reference sequence). The CDR3 sequence is CAWRVVRNTEAFF. CDR3 sequence (DNA): TGTGCCTGGAGGGTCGTGCGGAACACTGAAGCTTTCTTT.

This clone was counted between two and nine times. The chain is built from TRBV19 and TRBJ1-1; 7 bases agree with TRBD1. Germline V CDR1 and CDR2: LNHDA, SQIVND (reference sequence). J lost 1 base, V lost 7 bases, and 6 bases had no gene match. The CDR3 is 14 residues long. This CDR3 is CASIRGQENTEAFF. CDR3 coding DNA: TGTGCCAGTATCCGCGGACAGGAGAACACTGAAGCTTTCTTT.

This clone was picked up one time. V gene TRBV4-2 combines with J gene TRBJ2-1, with no clear D. Deletions cut 4 bases from V and 7 bases from J, with 8 bases between. The CDR3 spans 12 residues. Germline CDR1 LGHNA, CDR2 YNFKEQ. The CDR3 region is CASSLTYNEQFF. As DNA, the CDR3 is TGTGCCAGCAGCCTGACTTATAATGAGCAGTTCTTC.

The genes are TRBV11-2 and TRBJ2-2, with TRBD1 identical over 7 bases. The V segment lost 4 bases and the J segment 5 bases; nucleotides outside the gene matches: 13. This CDR3 region has 17 residues. CDR1 and CDR2 from the germline V gene are SGHAT and FQNNGV. The chain's CDR3 is CASSSKRSFRGTGELFF. For the CDR3, the DNA is TGTGCCAGCAGCTCCAAACGCAGTTTCAGGGGGACCGGGGAGCTGTTTTTT.

J is TRBJ1-2 and V is TRBV6-1; TRBD1 matches 8 bases. The CDR3 runs 13 residues. In germline, CDR1 is MNHNS, CDR2 SASEGT. V lost 6 bases and J lost 4; bases outside the gene matches: 4. CDR3 residues: CASSRDRIYGYTF. CDR3 DNA: TGTGCCAGCAGCCGGGACAGGATCTATGGCTACACCTTC.

A few counts support this clone. The chain links TRBV10-1 to TRBJ1-6, with 8 nucleotides matching TRBD1. The CDR3 loop spans 13 amino acids. Germline CDR1 WNHNN, CDR2 SYGVQD (reference sequence). V dropped 1 base and J dropped 10; count of bases not matched to a gene: 0. CDR3 in amino acids: CASSEYRGSPLHF. DNA of the CDR3: TGCGCCAGCAGTGAGTACAGGGGGTCACCCCTCCACTTT.

This clone came up a few times. A junction boundary mismatches the germline segment, possibly from a read error. The chain uses TRBV28 and TRBJ1-1; the D gene is possibly TRBD1 (6 bases). The CDR3 loop spans 15 amino acids. CDR1 is MDHEN, CDR2 SYDVKM, per germline. CDR3 bases: TGTGCCAGCAGTAGCAAATACAGGGTGAAGACTGAAGCTTTCTTT. Residues: CASSSKYRVKTEAFF.

The CDR3: CATSRAGSSRGRNTEAFF. CDR3 DNA: TGTGCCACCAGCAGAGCGGGGTCTTCCAGGGGGCGGAACACTGAAGCTTTCTTT. The chain joins TRBV15 to TRBJ1-1; 8 bases agree with TRBD1. CDR1 is LNHNV, CDR2 YYDKDF, per germline (reference sequence). V lost 1 base to trimming and J lost 1 base; unmatched junction nucleotides: 11. The CDR3 length is 18 residues.

A single count supports this clone. This sequence joins TRBV5-1 and TRBJ2-1, with 9 bases aligning to TRBD1. The CDR3 is 16 residues long. The trim removed 0 bases at V and 5 bases at J, leaving 6 bases unmatched. Germline CDR1 and CDR2: SGHRS and YFSETQ. In nucleotides, the CDR3 is TGCGCCAGCAGCTTGGGGGGGACAGGGTCCCACAATGAGCAGTTCTTC. This sequence encodes CASSLGGTGSHNEQFF.

The chain couples TRBV5-1 to TRBJ2-3, with 15 bases that match TRBD2. This CDR3 is 18 amino acids long. V was clipped by 3 bases and J by 1 base; unmatched bases: 6. Germline CDR1 reads SGHRS; CDR2 reads YFSETQ. Written as DNA, the CDR3 is TGCGCCAGCAGCTCGGGAGGACTAGCGGGGGGGGGCACAGATACGCAGTATTTT. It yields the protein CASSSGGLAGGGTDTQYF.

The chain has TRBV19 and TRBJ1-2; 7 nucleotides line up with TRBD1. CDR1 and CDR2 from the germline V gene are LNHDA and SQIVND (reference sequence). The ends lost 6 bases at V and 8 bases at J; junction bases unmatched: 15. This CDR3 has 15 residues. This chain's CDR3 is CASRQDLTGTGGYTF. DNA for the CDR3: TGTGCCAGTAGACAGGATCTGACAGGGACTGGGGGCTACACCTTC.

The J gene is TRBJ2-5, the V gene TRBV19; 9 positions agree with TRBD2. The germline V gene has CDR1 LNHDA and CDR2 SQIVND (reference sequence). The CDR3 loop spans 15 amino acids. The trim removed 7 bases at V and 5 bases at J, leaving 11 bases unmatched. Written as DNA, the CDR3 is TGTGCCAGTACCAACGGCGGGGGGGCGTTCGAGACCCAGTACTTC. Protein sequence: CASTNGGGAFETQYF.

The rearrangement links TRBV9 to TRBJ1-5; D perhaps matches TRBD1 (6 bases). Germline CDR1 and CDR2: SGDLS and YYNGEE. Trimming removed 0 bases from V and 9 bases from J, with 10 bases in between. The CDR3 sequence is 13 residues long. CDR3 bases: TGTGCCAGCAGCGTAGGGGACAATGGGCCCCAGCATTTT. Protein: CASSVGDNGPQHF.

This chain links TRBV27 with TRBJ2-7; TRBD1 might be the D (7 bases). The CDR3 covers 14 residues. Looked up from germline, CDR1 is MNHEY and CDR2 is SMNVEV (reference sequence). V gave up 11 bases and J gave up 0 bases, with 17 bases separating them. This CDR3 reads CAPSRQGGSYEQYF. CDR3 in DNA: TGTGCCCCCTCTCGGCAGGGGGGCTCCTACGAGCAGTACTTC.

CDR3 sequence: CASSFQGTSGYTF. Written as DNA, the CDR3 is TGTGCCAGCAGCTTTCAGGGCACGTCCGGCTACACCTTC. The rearrangement uses TRBV7-9 and TRBJ1-2; D perhaps matches TRBD1 (5 bases). V was cut by 3 bases and J by 8 bases, with 13 bases left in between. Germline values: CDR1 SEHNR, CDR2 FQNEAQ (reference sequence). This CDR3 region has 13 residues.

The chain is built from TRBV27 and TRBJ1-2, with 10 bases that match TRBD1. The CDR3 consists of 15 residues. Germline values: CDR1 MNHEY, CDR2 SMNVEV (reference sequence). J was trimmed by 4 bases and V by 5 bases; bases with no gene match: 7. CDR3 in DNA: TGTGCCAGCAGTGGGACAGGGGCAGGGGGCTATGGCTACACCTTC. Its protein product is CASSGTGAGGYGYTF.

The chain employs TRBV9 and TRBJ2-1; 10 nucleotides agree with TRBD2. There are 14 residues in the CDR3. V lost 0 bases to trimming and J lost 12 bases; unmatched junction nucleotides: 6. Germline-derived CDR1 and CDR2 are SGDLS and YYNGEE. The CDR3 DNA reads as TGTGCCAGCAGCGTAGAACTAGCGGGGCTGGGGCAGTTCTTC. Translating gives CASSVELAGLGQFF. Looking up the rest from reference TRBV9 and TRBJ2-1 gives the full variable domain: DSGVTQTPKHLITATGQRVTLRCSPRSGDLSVYWYQQSLDQGLQFLIQYYNGEERAKGNILERFSAQQFPDLHSELNLSSLELGDSALYFCASSVELAGLGQFFGPGTRLTVL.

The chain couples TRBV18 to TRBJ1-4, with a possible D match to TRBD1 (5 bases). The CDR3 is 14 amino acids. CDR1 and CDR2 from the germline V gene are KGHSH and LQKENI. V gave up 3 bases and J gave up 8 bases, with 13 bases separating them. CDR3 bases: TGTGCCAGCTCACCCGTGACAGTCGGCGAAAAACTGTTTTTT. Protein product: CASSPVTVGEKLFF. Full variable domain (outside the CDR3, taken from reference TRBV18 and TRBJ1-4): NAGVMQNPRHLVRRRGQEARLRCSPMKGHSHVYWYRQLPEEGLKFMVYLQKENIIDESGMPKERFSAEFPKEGPSILRIQQVVRGDSAAYFCASSPVTVGEKLFFGSGTQLSVL.

This clone was seen once. The chain uses TRBV4-1 and TRBJ2-7; 8 positions match TRBD1. V was pared by 6 bases and J by 3 bases, with 13 bases of the junction left unmatched. Germline V lookup: CDR1 MGHRA, CDR2 YSYEKL. The CDR3 is 16 amino acids. CDR3 residues: CASRMILDRVGYEQYF. CDR3 DNA: TGCGCCAGCAGGATGATCCTGGACAGGGTGGGCTACGAGCAGTACTTC.

The CDR3 DNA reads as TGTGCCAGCAGCTTATTTCTAAGGGAGGTTAGCAATCAGCCCCAGCATTTT. Amino acid sequence: CASSLFLREVSNQPQHF. The chain uses TRBV11-1 and TRBJ1-5; D remains unclear. CDR1 is SGHAT and CDR2 is FQDESV in the germline V gene (reference sequence). The V end was cut by 2 bases, the J end by 0 bases, with 14 bases between. The CDR3 length is 17 residues.

This clone was observed a single time. The chain recombines TRBV10-3 with TRBJ1-4; D ambiguous. Trimming shortened V by 3 bases and J by 6 bases, and 11 bases separated the two germline ends. The CDR3 sequence is 14 residues long. CDR1 is ENHRY, CDR2 SYGVKD, per germline. CDR3 residues: CAISEPGLDEKLFF. The CDR3 nucleotides read TGTGCCATCAGTGAACCCGGACTTGATGAAAAACTGTTTTTT.

The chain links TRBV19 to TRBJ2-2; 7 positions agree with TRBD1. V trimming: 2 bases; J trimming: 4 bases; junction bases outside the gene matches: 4. Germline CDR1 LNHDA, CDR2 SQIVND (reference sequence). The CDR3 has 15 amino acids. As DNA, the CDR3 is TGTGCCAGTAGTATATCGGGACAGCTCACCGGGGAGCTGTTTTTT. Amino acids: CASSISGQLTGELFF.

The chain links TRBV15 to TRBJ1-5, with no clear D. This CDR3 is built from 14 residues. The germline V and J ends were trimmed by 1 base and 5 bases, with 9 bases remaining between them. Germline V gene lookup returns CDR1 LNHNV and CDR2 YYDKDF (reference sequence). The CDR3 bases are TGTGCCACCAGCAGAGGAGGGAGCGATCAGCCCCAGCATTTT. Its translation: CATSRGGSDQPQHF.

The chain joins TRBV28 to TRBJ1-6, with TRBD1 identical over 8 bases. The CDR3 loop spans 14 amino acids. Losses at the gene ends were 6 bases for V and 10 bases for J; bases not matched to a gene: 8. Per germline, CDR1 MDHEN and CDR2 SYDVKM. This CDR3 is CASRHEQGGSPLHF. CDR3 DNA sequence: TGTGCCAGCAGACACGAACAGGGGGGATCACCCCTCCACTTT.

This chain links TRBV28 with TRBJ1-1, with 7 bases fitting TRBD1. V was pared by 6 bases and J by 3 bases, with 10 bases of the junction left unmatched. Germline V gene lookup returns CDR1 MDHEN and CDR2 SYDVKM. The CDR3 length is 15 residues. DNA of the CDR3: TGTGCCAGCAGAAAACAGGGGATGTGGGACACTGAAGCTTTCTTT. It yields the protein CASRKQGMWDTEAFF.

This chain connects TRBV11-3 to TRBJ2-2, with 9 bases aligning to TRBD1. V trimming: 5 bases; J trimming: 6 bases; junction bases outside the gene matches: 7. In germline, CDR1 is SGHNT, CDR2 YENEEA. The CDR3 is 15 amino acids. The CDR3 region is CASSPGQGKAGELFF. The CDR3, as DNA: TGTGCCAGCAGCCCTGGACAGGGGAAGGCCGGGGAGCTGTTTTTT.